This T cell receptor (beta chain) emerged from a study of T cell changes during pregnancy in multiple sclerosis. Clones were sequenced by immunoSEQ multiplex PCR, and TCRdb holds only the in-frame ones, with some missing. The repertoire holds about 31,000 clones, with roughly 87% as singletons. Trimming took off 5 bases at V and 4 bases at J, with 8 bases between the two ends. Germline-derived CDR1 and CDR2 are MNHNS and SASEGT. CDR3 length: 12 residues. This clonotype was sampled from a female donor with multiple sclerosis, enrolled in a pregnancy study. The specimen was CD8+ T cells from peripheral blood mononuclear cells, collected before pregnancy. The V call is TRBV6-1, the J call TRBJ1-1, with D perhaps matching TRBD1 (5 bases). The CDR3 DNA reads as TGTGCCAGCAGTTGGGGCGCCACTGAAGCTTTCTTT. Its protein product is CASSWGATEAFF.